This TCR beta chain was recorded in a study of T-cell reconstitution after alpha-beta-depleted transplantation in children (TCRdb year 2016). About the full investigation: The study quantitatively tracked T-cell immune reconstitution after TCRalphabeta/CD19-depleted allogeneic hematopoietic cell transplantation in children using TCR repertoire profiling. Study-wide conclusions, independent of this receptor: Hyperexpanded clone frequencies declined over subsequent months; after one year, T-cell counts and TCRbeta diversity were mostly attributed to newly produced T cells. About two months after transplant, the apparently early recovery of alphabetaT-cell counts reportedly depended on just several hundred clones that had expanded rapidly and came from non-depleted graft cells. In some patients, the high TCRbeta diversity seen at day 60 was put down to recipient T cells and intrathymic progenitors that had survived conditioning.

The protocol used for the library was PCR. Data came from an Illumina HiSeq 2500. TCR library preparation used molecular barcoding, with unique molecular identifiers applied to normalize quantification of the TCRbeta repertoire. TCRdb redid the processing of the public reads, applying fastp at Q25 and MiXCR, and retained in-frame beta chains. Identical CDR3 protein sequences are pooled into one entry, listed with their most common genes and DNA. The sample table shows fewer than 350,000 distinct CDR3 sequences, and nearly 8% are seen once. Approximately 8.2% of the sample belongs to the ten largest clones. On this clonotype itself: Its cognate antigen has yet to be identified. Base qualities were left out, and no much larger clone turns up one base away.

What this sample's treatment or condition label stands for: allogeneic hematopoietic cell transplantation with graft depleted of TCRalphabeta T cells and CD19 B cells. The children who served as transplant recipients had been given grafts of TCRalphabeta/CD19-depleted allogeneic hematopoietic cells. V lost 1 base and J lost 6 bases; the stretch between them is 8 bases long. Measured from the cysteine to the phenylalanine, the CDR3 is 13 residues long. The retained sequence is limited to the CDR3, 39 bases, with the frame set at the first base. The germline V gene yields SGHNT for CDR1 and YENEEA for CDR2.

The clonotype originates from a female patient aged 2-15 years who had a stem cell transplant for Fanconi anemia, so the T cells may come from the graft donor. The sequencing used peripheral blood, collected 360 days after TCRalphabeta/CD19-depleted stem cell transplant. The chain couples TRBV11-3 to TRBJ2-3; too little of a D gene remains to name it. The CDR3 in this case is CASSLGTSDTQYF. The DNA sequence is as follows: TGTGCCAGCAGCTTAGGGACGTCGGATACGCAGTATTTT. Where the CDR3 stops, the reference TRBV11-3 and TRBJ2-3 genes take over; the full variable domain is EAGVVQSPRYKIIEKKQPVAFWCNPISGHNTLYWYLQNLGQGPELLIRYENEEAVDDSQLPKDRFSAERLKGVDSTLKIQPAELGDSAVYLCASSLGTSDTQYFGPGTRLTVL.